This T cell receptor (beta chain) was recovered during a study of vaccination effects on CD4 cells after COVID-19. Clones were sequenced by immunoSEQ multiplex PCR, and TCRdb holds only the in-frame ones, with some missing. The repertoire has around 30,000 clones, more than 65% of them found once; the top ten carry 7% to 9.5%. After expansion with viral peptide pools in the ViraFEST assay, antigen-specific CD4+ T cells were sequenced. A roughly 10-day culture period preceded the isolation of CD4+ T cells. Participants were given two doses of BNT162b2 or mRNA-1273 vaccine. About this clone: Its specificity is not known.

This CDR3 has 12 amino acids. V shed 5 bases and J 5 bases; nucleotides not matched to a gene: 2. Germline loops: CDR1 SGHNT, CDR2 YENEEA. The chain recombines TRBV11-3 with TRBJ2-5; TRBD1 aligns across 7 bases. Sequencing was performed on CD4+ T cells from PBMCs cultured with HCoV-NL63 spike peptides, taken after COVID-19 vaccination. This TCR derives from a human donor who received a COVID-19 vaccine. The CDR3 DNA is TGTGCCAGCAGCAGGGGGCAGGAGACCCAGTACTTC. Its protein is CASSRGQETQYF. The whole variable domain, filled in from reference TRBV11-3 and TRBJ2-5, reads EAGVVQSPRYKIIEKKQPVAFWCNPISGHNTLYWYLQNLGQGPELLIRYENEEAVDDSQLPKDRFSAERLKGVDSTLKIQPAELGDSAVYLCASSRGQETQYFGPGTRLLVL.